This is a list of T cell receptor beta chains from one sample in a study of beta chain features in type 1 diabetes. Profiled with immunoSEQ multiplex PCR; TCRdb holds only in-frame clones, not every one. Among hundreds of thousands of clones listed, roughly 30% were seen once. The material sequenced was naive CD4+ T cells from blood. These receptors were obtained from a man between 18 and 29 years old in good health. Both conserved end residues are trimmed from each CDR3. The order of the fields is D gene, J gene, CDR3 length, V gene, CDR3 protein. D genes are given only for firm matches.

.	TRBJ2-7	12	TRBV7-9	ASSVRDKTYEQY
.	TRBJ2-7	13	TRBV10-3	AISEPRGSPYEQY
.	TRBJ2-3	13	TRBV23-1	ASSQPWTGRDTQY
.	TRBJ1-1	12	TRBV5-4	ASSLSRRNTEAF
.	TRBJ2-7	13	TRBV7-9	ASSLFRDRYYEQY
TRBD2	TRBJ2-7	14	TRBV4-2	ASSPEPGTSTYEQY
.	TRBJ1-5	12	TRBV7-2	ASSLDGQNQPQH
TRBD1	TRBJ2-1	13	TRBV9	ASSTRDSGYNEQF
TRBD2	TRBJ2-5	12	TRBV2	ASKWEREAETQY
.	TRBJ2-4	9	TRBV6-5	ASSEGNIQY
.	TRBJ2-7	9	TRBV20-1	SARDPYEQY
.	TRBJ2-3	14	TRBV25-1	ASSDTRGGYTDTQY